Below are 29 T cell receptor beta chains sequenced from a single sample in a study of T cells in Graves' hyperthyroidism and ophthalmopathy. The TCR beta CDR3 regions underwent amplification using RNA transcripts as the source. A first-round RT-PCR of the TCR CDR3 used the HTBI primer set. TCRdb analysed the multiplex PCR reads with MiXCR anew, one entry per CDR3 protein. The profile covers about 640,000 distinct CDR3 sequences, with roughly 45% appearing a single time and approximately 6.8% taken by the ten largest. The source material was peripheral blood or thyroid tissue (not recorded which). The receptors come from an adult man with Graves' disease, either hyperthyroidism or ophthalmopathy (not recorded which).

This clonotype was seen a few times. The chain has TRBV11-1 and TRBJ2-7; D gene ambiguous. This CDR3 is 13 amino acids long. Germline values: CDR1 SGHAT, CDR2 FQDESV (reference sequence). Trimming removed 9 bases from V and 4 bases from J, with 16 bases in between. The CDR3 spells CASTRLAGYEQYF. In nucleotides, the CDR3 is TGTGCCAGTACACGTTTAGCCGGATACGAGCAGTACTTC.

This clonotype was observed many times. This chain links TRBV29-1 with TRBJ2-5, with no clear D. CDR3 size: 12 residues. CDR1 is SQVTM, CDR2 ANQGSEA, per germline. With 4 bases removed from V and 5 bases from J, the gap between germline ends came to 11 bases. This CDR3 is CSVVLVAETQYF. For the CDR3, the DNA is TGCAGCGTTGTTCTAGTAGCTGAGACCCAGTACTTC.

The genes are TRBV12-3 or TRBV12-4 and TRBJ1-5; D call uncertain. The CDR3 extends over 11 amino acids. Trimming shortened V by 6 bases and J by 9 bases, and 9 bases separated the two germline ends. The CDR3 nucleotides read TGTGCCAGCAGCCCCGGGGTGCCCCAGCATTTT. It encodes CASSPGVPQHF.

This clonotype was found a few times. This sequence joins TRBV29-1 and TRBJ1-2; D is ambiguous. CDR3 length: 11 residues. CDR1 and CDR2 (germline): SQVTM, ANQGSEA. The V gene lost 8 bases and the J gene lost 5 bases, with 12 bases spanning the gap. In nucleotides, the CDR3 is TGCAGCTTGGCTGAGGCGTATGGCTACACCTTC. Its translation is CSLAEAYGYTF. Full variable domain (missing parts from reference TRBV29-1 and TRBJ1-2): SAVISQKPSRDICQRGTSLTIQCQVDSQVTMMFWYRQQPGQSLTLIATANQGSEATYESGFVIDKFPISRPNLTFSTLTVSNMSPEDSSIYLCSLAEAYGYTFGSGTRLTVV.

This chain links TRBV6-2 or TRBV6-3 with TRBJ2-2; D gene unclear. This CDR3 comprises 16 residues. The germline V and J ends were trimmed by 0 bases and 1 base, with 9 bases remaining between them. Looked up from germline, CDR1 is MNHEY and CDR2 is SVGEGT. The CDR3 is CASSYSVPGNTGELFF. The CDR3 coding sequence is TGTGCCAGCAGTTACTCGGTTCCCGGGAACACCGGGGAGCTGTTTTTT.

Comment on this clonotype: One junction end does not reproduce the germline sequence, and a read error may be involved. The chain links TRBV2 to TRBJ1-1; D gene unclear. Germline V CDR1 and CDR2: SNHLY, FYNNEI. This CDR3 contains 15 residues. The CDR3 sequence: CVSSLGIQVNTEAFF. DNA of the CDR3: TGTGTCAGCAGTTTGGGGATCCAGGTTAACACTGAAGCTTTCTTT.

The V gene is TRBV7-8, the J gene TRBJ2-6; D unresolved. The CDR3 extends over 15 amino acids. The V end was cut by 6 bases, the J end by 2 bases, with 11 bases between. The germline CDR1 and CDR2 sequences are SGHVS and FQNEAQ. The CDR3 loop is CASRPGPTGANVLTF. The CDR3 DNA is TGTGCCAGCAGACCTGGGCCAACTGGGGCCAACGTCCTGACTTTC.

CDR3 residues: CASSGRDRVNTEAFF. The CDR3 DNA follows: TGCGCCAGCAGCGGAAGGGACAGGGTGAACACTGAAGCTTTCTTT. The chain employs TRBV5-1 and TRBJ1-1, with 9 nucleotides matching TRBD1. CDR3 length: 15 amino acids. Per the germline V gene, CDR1 is SGHRS and CDR2 is YFSETQ. The V and J ends lost 4 bases and 0 bases, in that order; junction bases with no gene match: 4.

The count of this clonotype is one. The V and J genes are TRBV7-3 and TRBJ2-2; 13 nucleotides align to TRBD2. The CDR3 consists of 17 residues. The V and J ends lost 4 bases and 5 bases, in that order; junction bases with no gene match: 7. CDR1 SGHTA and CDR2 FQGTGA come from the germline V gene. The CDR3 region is CASSSGLAGVLTGELFF. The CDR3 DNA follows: TGTGCCAGCAGCTCCGGACTAGCGGGGGTATTAACCGGGGAGCTGTTTTTT.

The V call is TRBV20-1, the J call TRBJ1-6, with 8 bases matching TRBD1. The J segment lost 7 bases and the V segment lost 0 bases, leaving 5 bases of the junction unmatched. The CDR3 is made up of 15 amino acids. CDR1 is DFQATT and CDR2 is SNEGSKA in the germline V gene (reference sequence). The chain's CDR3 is CSARDYSGGNSPLHF. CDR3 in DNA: TGCAGTGCTAGAGATTACTCAGGGGGCAATTCACCCCTCCACTTT.

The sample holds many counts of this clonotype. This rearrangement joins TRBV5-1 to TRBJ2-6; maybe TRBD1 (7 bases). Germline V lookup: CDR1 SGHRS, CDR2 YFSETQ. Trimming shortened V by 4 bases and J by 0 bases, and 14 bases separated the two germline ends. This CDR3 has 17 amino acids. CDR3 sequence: CASSGGTDPSGANVLTF. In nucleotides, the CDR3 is TGCGCCAGCAGCGGAGGGACAGACCCCTCTGGGGCCAACGTCCTGACTTTC.

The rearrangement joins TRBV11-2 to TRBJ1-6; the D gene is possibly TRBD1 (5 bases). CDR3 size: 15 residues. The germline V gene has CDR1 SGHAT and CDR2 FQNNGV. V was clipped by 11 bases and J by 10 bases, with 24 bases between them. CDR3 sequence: CAWSVGRGQTSPLHF. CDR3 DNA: TGTGCCTGGAGTGTAGGTAGGGGCCAAACCTCACCCCTCCACTTT. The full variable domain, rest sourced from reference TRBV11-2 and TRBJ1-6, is EAGVAQSPRYKIIEKRQSVAFWCNPISGHATLYWYQQILGQGPKLLIQFQNNGVVDDSQLPKDRFSAERLKGVDSTLKIQPAKLEDSAVYLCAWSVGRGQTSPLHFGNGTRLTVT.

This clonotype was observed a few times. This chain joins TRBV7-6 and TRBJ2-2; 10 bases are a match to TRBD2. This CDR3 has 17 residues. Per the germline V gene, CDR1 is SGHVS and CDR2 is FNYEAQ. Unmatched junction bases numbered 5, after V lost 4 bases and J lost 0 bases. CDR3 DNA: TGTGCCAGCAGCTGGGGCCTAGCGGGGGCGAACACCGGGGAGCTGTTTTTT. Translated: CASSWGLAGANTGELFF.

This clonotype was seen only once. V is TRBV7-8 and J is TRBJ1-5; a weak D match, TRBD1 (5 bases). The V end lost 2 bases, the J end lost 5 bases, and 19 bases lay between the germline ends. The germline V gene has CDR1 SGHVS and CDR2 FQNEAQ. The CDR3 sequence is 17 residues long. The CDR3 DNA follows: TGTGCCAGCAGCTTAACACTTACAGGATCTGGGCATCAGCCCCAGCATTTT. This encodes CASSLTLTGSGHQPQHF. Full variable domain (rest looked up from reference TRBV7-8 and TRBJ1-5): GAGVSQSPRYKVAKRGQDVALRCDPISGHVSLFWYQQALGQGPEFLTYFQNEAQLDKSGLPSDRFFAERPEGSVSTLKIQRTQQEDSAVYLCASSLTLTGSGHQPQHFGDGTRLSIL.

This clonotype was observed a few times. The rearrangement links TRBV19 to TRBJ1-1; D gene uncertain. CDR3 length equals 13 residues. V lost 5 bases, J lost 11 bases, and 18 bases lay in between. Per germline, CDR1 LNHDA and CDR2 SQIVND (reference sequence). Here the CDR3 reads CASSPEGSAAAFF. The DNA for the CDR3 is TGTGCCAGTAGTCCAGAGGGATCCGCTGCTGCTTTCTTT.

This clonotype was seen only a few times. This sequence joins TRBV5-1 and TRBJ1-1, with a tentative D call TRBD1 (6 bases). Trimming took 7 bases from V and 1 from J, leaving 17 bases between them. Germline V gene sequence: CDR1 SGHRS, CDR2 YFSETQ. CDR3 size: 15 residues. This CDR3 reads CASSLTGRANTEAFF. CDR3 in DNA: TGCGCCAGCTCCTTGACAGGCCGGGCGAACACTGAAGCTTTCTTT.

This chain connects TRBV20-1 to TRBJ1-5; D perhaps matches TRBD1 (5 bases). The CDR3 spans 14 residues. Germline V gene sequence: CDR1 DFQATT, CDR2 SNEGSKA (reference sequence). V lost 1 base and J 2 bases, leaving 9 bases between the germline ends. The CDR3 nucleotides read TGCAGTGCTAGAGGGGACGCACGCAATCAGCCCCAGCATTTT. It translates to CSARGDARNQPQHF.

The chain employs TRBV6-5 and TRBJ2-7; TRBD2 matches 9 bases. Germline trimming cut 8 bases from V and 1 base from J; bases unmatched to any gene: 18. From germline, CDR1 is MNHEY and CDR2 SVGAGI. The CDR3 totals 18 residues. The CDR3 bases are TGTGCCAGCGGAGGGGGTGGGAATAGCGGGAGAGGGTCCTACGAGCAGTACTTC. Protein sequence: CASGGGGNSGRGSYEQYF.

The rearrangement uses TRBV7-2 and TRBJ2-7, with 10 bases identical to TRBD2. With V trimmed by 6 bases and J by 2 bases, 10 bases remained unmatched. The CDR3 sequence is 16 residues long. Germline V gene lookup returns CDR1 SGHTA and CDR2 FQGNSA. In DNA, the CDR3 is TGTGCCAGCAGTCTCACGACTAGCGGGCAAACCTACGAGCAGTACTTC. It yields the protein CASSLTTSGQTYEQYF.

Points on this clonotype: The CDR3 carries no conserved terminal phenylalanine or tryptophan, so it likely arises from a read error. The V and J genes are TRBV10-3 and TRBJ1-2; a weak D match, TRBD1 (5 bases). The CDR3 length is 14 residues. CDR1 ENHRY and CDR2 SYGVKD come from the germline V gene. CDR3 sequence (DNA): TGTGCCAGCAGTTACAGCAGGGCGAACTATGGCTACACCCTC. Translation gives CASSYSRANYGYTL.

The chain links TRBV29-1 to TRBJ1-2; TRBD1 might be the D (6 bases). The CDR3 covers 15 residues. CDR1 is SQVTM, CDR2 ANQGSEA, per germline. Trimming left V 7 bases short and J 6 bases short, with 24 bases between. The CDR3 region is CSEISLSGQINGYTF. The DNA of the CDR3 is TGCAGCGAAATTTCACTGAGTGGACAGATAAATGGCTACACCTTC.

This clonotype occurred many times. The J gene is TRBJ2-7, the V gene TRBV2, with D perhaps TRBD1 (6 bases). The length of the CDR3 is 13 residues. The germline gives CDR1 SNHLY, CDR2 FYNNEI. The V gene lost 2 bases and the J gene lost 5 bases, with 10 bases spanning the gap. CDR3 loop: CASSEQGMNEQYF. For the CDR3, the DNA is TGTGCCAGCAGTGAACAGGGGATGAACGAGCAGTACTTC. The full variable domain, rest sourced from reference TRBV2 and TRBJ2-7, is EPEVTQTPSHQVTQMGQEVILRCVPISNHLYFYWYRQILGQKVEFLVSFYNNEISEKSEIFDDQFSVERPDGSNFTLKIRSTKLEDSAMYFCASSEQGMNEQYFGPGTRLTVT.

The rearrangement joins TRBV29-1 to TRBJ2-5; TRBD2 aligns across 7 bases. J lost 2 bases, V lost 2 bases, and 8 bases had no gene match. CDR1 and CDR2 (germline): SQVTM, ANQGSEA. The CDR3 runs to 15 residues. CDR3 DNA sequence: TGCAGCGTTGAACTGCCGGGACTAAAGCAAGAGACCCAGTACTTC. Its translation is CSVELPGLKQETQYF.

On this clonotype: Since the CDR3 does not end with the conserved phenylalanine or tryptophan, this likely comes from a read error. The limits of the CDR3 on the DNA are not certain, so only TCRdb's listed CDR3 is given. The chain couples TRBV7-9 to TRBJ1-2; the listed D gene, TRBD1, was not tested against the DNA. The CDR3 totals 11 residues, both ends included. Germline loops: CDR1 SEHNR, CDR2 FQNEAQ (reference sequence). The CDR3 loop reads CASRQRQGATY.

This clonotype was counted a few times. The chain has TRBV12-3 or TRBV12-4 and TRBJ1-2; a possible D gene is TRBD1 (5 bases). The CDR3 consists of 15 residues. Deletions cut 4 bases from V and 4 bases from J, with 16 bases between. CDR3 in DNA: TGTGCCAGCAGTTCCCTGATAGTGGGGGGCTATGGCTACACCTTC. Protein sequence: CASSSLIVGGYGYTF.

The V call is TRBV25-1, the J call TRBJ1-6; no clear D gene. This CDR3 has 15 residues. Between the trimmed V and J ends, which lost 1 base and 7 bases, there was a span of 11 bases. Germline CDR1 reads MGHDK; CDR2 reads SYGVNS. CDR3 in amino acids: CASSESVTSNSPLHF. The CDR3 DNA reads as TGTGCCAGCAGTGAATCCGTCACCAGCAATTCACCCCTCCACTTT.

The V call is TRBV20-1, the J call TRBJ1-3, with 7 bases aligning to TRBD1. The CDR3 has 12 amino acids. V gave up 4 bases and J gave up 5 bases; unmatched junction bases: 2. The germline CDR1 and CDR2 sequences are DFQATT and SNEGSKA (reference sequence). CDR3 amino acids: CSAKGARNTIYF. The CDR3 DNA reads TGCAGTGCTAAGGGGGCTAGAAACACCATATATTTT.

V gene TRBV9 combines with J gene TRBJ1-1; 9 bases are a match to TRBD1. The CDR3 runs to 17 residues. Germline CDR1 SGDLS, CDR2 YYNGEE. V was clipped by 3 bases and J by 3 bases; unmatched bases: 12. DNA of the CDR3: TGTGCCAGCAGCGCAAACCGGGACAGGGAGACCTACACTGAAGCTTTCTTT. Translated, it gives CASSANRDRETYTEAFF.

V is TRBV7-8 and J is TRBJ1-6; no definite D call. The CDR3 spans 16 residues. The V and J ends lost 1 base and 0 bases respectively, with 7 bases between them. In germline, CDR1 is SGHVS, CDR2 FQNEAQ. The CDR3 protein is CASSLGRDSYNSPLHF. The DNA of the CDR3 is TGTGCCAGCAGCTTAGGGAGGGACTCCTATAATTCACCCCTCCACTTT.